This T cell receptor (beta chain) came from a study of blood T cell repertoires in COVID-19. Study summary: Acute and convalescent COVID-19 specimens originated in the United States, Italy and Spain.

This clone came up a few times. In the authors' methods: Estimated nucleated cell counts came from reference gene primer amplification. This table comes from immunoSEQ multiplex PCR, and its TCRdb copy is limited to in-frame clones, with some not included. V, J and clone size derive from that table, while D and trimming were established from the DNA sequence. The data hold 250,000 to 300,000 clones, with approximately 90% observed a single time. Deletions cut 4 bases from V and 3 bases from J, with 9 bases between. Germline CDR1 is SNHLY and CDR2 is FYNNEI. The CDR3 spans 13 residues. This receptor was obtained from a man aged 18 to 29 with active or convalescent COVID-19. Sequencing used peripheral blood. The gene calls are TRBV2 and TRBJ1-2; D is undetermined. The CDR3 protein is CASSGVTDYGYTF. In DNA, the CDR3 is TGTGCCAGCAGTGGCGTCACAGACTATGGCTACACCTTC.